The 11 T cell receptor beta chains listed next were all sequenced from one sample in a study of identical twins. TCRdb used MiXCR to reprocess the 5' RACE reads, holding one entry per CDR3 protein. In the table there are about 570,000 distinct CDR3 sequences, 9.6% of which are singletons. This sample was shared with a second study, whose subject was yellow fever vaccine responses in identical twins.

Sequencing was carried out using PBMCs. These receptors originate from a woman younger than 35 in good health.

The sample holds many counts of this clonotype. V and J are TRBV10-3 and TRBJ1-1; 7 bases are shared with TRBD1. The germline V gene encodes CDR1 ENHRY and CDR2 SYGVKD. CDR3 length equals 13 residues. The junction had 5 bases not matched to a gene; V was cut back by 10 bases and J by 0 bases. CDR3 residues: CATTGPMNTEAFF. For the CDR3, the DNA is TGTGCCACGACAGGGCCCATGAACACTGAAGCTTTCTTT.

V is TRBV6-5 and J is TRBJ2-5; 11 positions agree with TRBD1. The J segment lost 7 bases and the V segment lost 2 bases, leaving 3 bases of the junction unmatched. The CDR3 length is 14 residues. CDR1 is MNHEY and CDR2 is SVGAGI in the germline V gene. In DNA, the CDR3 is TGTGCCAGCAGTTACCTTGGGACAGGGGGGACCCAGTACTTC. This sequence encodes CASSYLGTGGTQYF.

The V call is TRBV20-1, the J call TRBJ2-1, with D unresolved. Germline V gives CDR1 DFQATT, CDR2 SNEGSKA (reference sequence). The CDR3 length is 15 residues. The V and J ends lost 0 bases and 4 bases respectively, with 13 bases between them. This CDR3 reads CSARDYSSGYNEQFF. CDR3 in DNA: TGCAGTGCTAGAGACTACTCGAGTGGGTACAATGAGCAGTTCTTC.

Many counts were recorded for this clonotype. This chain uses TRBV7-2 with TRBJ1-4; 8 nucleotides align to TRBD1. The CDR3 runs 14 residues. Per germline, CDR1 SGHTA and CDR2 FQGNSA. Trimming took 3 bases from V and 7 from J; bases not matched to a gene: 4. In DNA form, the CDR3 reads TGTGCCAGCAGCTTTGGACAGGGCGGTGAAAAACTGTTTTTT. This codes for CASSFGQGGEKLFF. The full variable domain, rest sourced from reference TRBV7-2 and TRBJ1-4, is GAGVSQSPSNKVTEKGKDVELRCDPISGHTALYWYRQSLGQGLEFLIYFQGNSAPDKSGLPSDRFSAERTGGSVSTLTIQRTQQEDSAVYLCASSFGQGGEKLFFGSGTQLSVL.

V gene TRBV20-1 combines with J gene TRBJ2-7, with 10 nucleotides matching TRBD2. The CDR3 length is 15 residues. The trim removed 0 bases at V and 4 bases at J, leaving 6 bases unmatched. Germline CDR1 is DFQATT and CDR2 is SNEGSKA (reference sequence). The CDR3 region has the DNA TGCAGTGCTAGAGATACTCTAGCGGGAGTTTACGAGCAGTACTTC. It yields the protein CSARDTLAGVYEQYF.

A few counts support this clonotype. The V and J genes are TRBV5-1 and TRBJ2-3; D unclear. V was trimmed by 5 bases and J by 6 bases, leaving 10 bases between them. Germline V gives CDR1 SGHRS, CDR2 YFSETQ. The CDR3 is made up of 12 amino acids. The CDR3 spells CASSWLGDTQYF. CDR3 sequence (DNA): TGCGCCAGCAGTTGGTTGGGGGATACGCAGTATTTT.

This clonotype appeared many times. The chain couples TRBV4-1 to TRBJ2-7, with 8 bases that match TRBD2. The CDR3 runs 14 residues. J lost 4 bases, V lost 3 bases, and 5 bases had no gene match. The germline gives CDR1 MGHRA, CDR2 YSYEKL. CDR3 residues: CASSQTSGGYEQYF. DNA for the CDR3: TGCGCCAGCAGCCAGACGAGCGGGGGATACGAGCAGTACTTC.

The genes are TRBV9 and TRBJ1-3; D not certain. CDR1 SGDLS and CDR2 YYNGEE come from the germline V gene. The V gene lost 0 bases and the J gene lost 8 bases, with 9 bases spanning the gap. The CDR3 sequence is 13 residues long. CDR3: CASSVGSTHTIYF. As DNA, the CDR3 is TGTGCCAGCAGCGTAGGGTCGACGCACACCATATATTTT.

This chain connects TRBV11-2 to TRBJ2-4, with TRBD2 matching 9 bases. CDR1 is SGHAT, CDR2 FQNNGV, per germline. The ends lost 4 bases at V and 0 bases at J; junction bases unmatched: 4. This CDR3 has 16 residues. CDR3 loop: CASSSRLAVAKNIQYF. The DNA for the CDR3 is TGTGCCAGCAGCTCCCGACTAGCGGTAGCCAAAAACATTCAGTACTTC. Full variable domain (rest looked up from reference TRBV11-2 and TRBJ2-4): EAGVAQSPRYKIIEKRQSVAFWCNPISGHATLYWYQQILGQGPKLLIQFQNNGVVDDSQLPKDRFSAERLKGVDSTLKIQPAKLEDSAVYLCASSSRLAVAKNIQYFGAGTRLSVL.

This clonotype was detected many times. One end of the junction is discordant with germline, which a read error may explain. V and J are TRBV7-2 and TRBJ2-7; TRBD2 matches at 7 bases. The CDR3 contains 15 residues. Germline-derived CDR1 and CDR2 are SGHTA and FQGNSA. The CDR3 nucleotides read TGTGCCAGCAGCTTGGGGGGGGGGTTTTCCTCCGAGCAGTACTTC. This sequence encodes CASSLGGGFSSEQYF.

This clonotype occurred a few times. V and J are TRBV7-9 and TRBJ2-5, with 10 bases lining up with TRBD2. The CDR3 loop spans 15 amino acids. CDR1 is SEHNR and CDR2 is FQNEAQ in the germline V gene (reference sequence). V lost 1 base, J lost 3 bases, and 2 bases stayed unmatched. CDR3 amino acids: CASSLDLAGEETQYF. For the CDR3, the DNA is TGTGCCAGCAGCTTAGATCTAGCGGGGGAAGAGACCCAGTACTTC.